Listed here is a single T cell receptor beta chain. In the original workflow: Estimates of nucleated cell counts were drawn from the amplification of reference gene primers. Some clones are missing from TCRdb's copy, which holds only in-frame ones; the method was immunoSEQ multiplex PCR. V and J calls and clone size come straight from that table; D and trimming were deduced from the DNA. The table records 390,000 or so clones, around 92% of them present only once. The data derive from a study of blood T cell repertoires in COVID-19. Study as a whole: COVID-19 samples collected from the United States, Italy and Spain covered acute and convalescent phases. T cells, B-cell-depleted T cells, or PBMCs provided the cDNA or gDNA that served as material.

The sample comprised peripheral blood. The receptor was isolated from a woman between 25 and 40 years old with COVID-19, enrolled during active disease.

CDR3 bases: TGTGCCAGCAGCGTAGGGACAGGGGGCTATGGCTACACCTTC. It yields the protein CASSVGTGGYGYTF. The chain carries TRBV9 and TRBJ1-2; 10 positions match TRBD1. Germline V gene data show CDR1 as SGDLS and CDR2 as YYNGEE. J lost 4 bases, V lost 0 bases, and 0 bases had no gene match. The CDR3 has 14 residues.